This passage covers 22 T cell receptor beta chains from one sample sequenced in a study of shared clonotypes between healthy human individuals (dated by TCRdb to about 2020). Libraries were built with the immunoSEQ multiplex PCR assay. Sourced from immuneACCESS, this table was stored by TCRdb with only in-frame sequences that have V and J called. A share of the clones is absent; for the studies checked, an unresolved V gene accounts for under half, and the remainder has no known explanation. This sample has over a million clones in its table, and about 96% of those were observed once. Approximately 1% of the sample goes to the ten largest clones. Specimen: naive CD4+ T cells sorted from blood. The sample's cell subset or site label is to be understood as: CD45RA+ positively selected. The receptors come from a man younger than 45 in good health.

V usage is TRBV19 and J usage is TRBJ1-2; TRBD1 matches at 10 bases. Germline CDR1 and CDR2: LNHDA and SQIVND (reference sequence). The CDR3 loop spans 16 amino acids. V trimming: 6 bases; J trimming: 3 bases; junction bases outside the gene matches: 10. CDR3 DNA: TGTGCCAGTAGGACACCGACAGGGGGCTACGACTATGGCTACACCTTC. It codes for CASRTPTGGYDYGYTF. The whole variable domain, filled in from reference TRBV19 and TRBJ1-2, reads DGGITQSPKYLFRKEGQNVTLSCEQNLNHDAMYWYRQDPGQGLRLIYYSQIVNDFQKGDIAEGYSVSREKKESFPLTVTSAQKNPTAFYLCASRTPTGGYDYGYTFGSGTRLTVV.

The V and J genes are TRBV10-3 and TRBJ1-3; unclear D gene. CDR1 and CDR2 (germline): ENHRY, SYGVKD. The CDR3 runs 13 residues. V lost 6 bases and J lost 0, with 6 bases in between. The CDR3: CAIRVPSGNTIYF. CDR3 in DNA: TGTGCCATCAGGGTGCCCTCTGGAAACACCATATATTTT.

This rearrangement joins TRBV6-4 to TRBJ1-1, with D perhaps matching TRBD1 (5 bases). This CDR3 has 16 residues. From germline, CDR1 is MRHNA and CDR2 SNTAGT. Trimming shortened V by 8 bases and J by 1 base, and 20 bases separated the two germline ends. CDR3 sequence: CASSPGHGRGNTEAFF. DNA of the CDR3: TGTGCCAGCTCCCCAGGACATGGGCGGGGGAACACTGAAGCTTTCTTT.

The chain combines TRBV28 with TRBJ2-7; 10 positions match TRBD2. The CDR3 is made up of 13 amino acids. Trimming removed 11 bases from V and 2 bases from J; junction bases left unmatched: 6. From germline, CDR1 is MDHEN and CDR2 SYDVKM. CDR3 region: CAGGGLAAYEQYF. CDR3 nucleotides: TGTGCCGGCGGCGGACTAGCGGCCTACGAGCAGTACTTC.

V is TRBV5-4 and J is TRBJ2-5, with TRBD2 matching over 8 bases. Trimming cost V 3 bases and J 5 bases; bases outside gene matches: 9. Germline CDR1 and CDR2: SGHNT and YYREEE (reference sequence). The CDR3 length is 15 residues. The CDR3 loop reads CASSWSGRVWETQYF. CDR3 DNA: TGTGCCAGCAGCTGGAGCGGGAGAGTTTGGGAGACCCAGTACTTC.

V usage is TRBV11-2 and J usage is TRBJ1-1; unclear D gene. From germline, CDR1 is SGHAT and CDR2 FQNNGV. V lost 7 bases and J lost 8, with 20 bases in between. The CDR3 totals 14 residues. CDR3 DNA: TGTGCCAGCAACTCTATCCGGTTTCGGCAGGAAGCTTTCTTT. Translated: CASNSIRFRQEAFF.

V gene TRBV5-4 combines with J gene TRBJ1-1; D is unclear. Per the germline V gene, CDR1 is SGHNT and CDR2 is YYREEE (reference sequence). Trimming took off 0 bases at V and 0 bases at J, with 3 bases between the two ends. CDR3 length equals 13 residues. This CDR3 is CASSLAVNTEAFF. In DNA form, the CDR3 reads TGTGCCAGCAGCTTGGCAGTGAACACTGAAGCTTTCTTT.

The V gene is TRBV28, the J gene TRBJ1-1; D is possibly TRBD1 (5 bases). Deletions cut 6 bases from V and 7 bases from J, with 27 bases between. Looked up from germline, CDR1 is MDHEN and CDR2 is SYDVKM. The length of the CDR3 is 17 residues. The DNA of the CDR3 is TGTGCCAGCAGGCCAACATCAGGGTTCTTACTAAACCATGAAGCTTTCTTT. Encoded protein: CASRPTSGFLLNHEAFF.

The CDR3 region has the DNA TGTGCCAGCACTTTGACCATCCCCCTCTACAATGAGCAGTTCTTC. Protein sequence: CASTLTIPLYNEQFF. The genes are TRBV7-2 and TRBJ2-1; D is ambiguous. The V gene's germline CDR1 is SGHTA and CDR2 FQGNSA. V dropped 7 bases and J dropped 3 bases, with 16 bases sitting between them. The CDR3 covers 15 residues.

This clone showed up just a few times. The chain joins TRBV6-6 to TRBJ1-2; D is unresolved. The CDR3 has 12 residues. Trimming shortened V by 9 bases and J by 8 bases, and 16 bases separated the two germline ends. Germline V gene lookup returns CDR1 MNHNY and CDR2 SVGAGI (reference sequence). CDR3 coding DNA: TGTGCCAGTACGAAAGGGCGGGAAGGCTACACCTTC. Protein product: CASTKGREGYTF.

The CDR3 is CASSSQASYEQYF. CDR3 bases: TGTGCCAGCAGTTCACAGGCGTCCTACGAGCAGTACTTC. The J gene is TRBJ2-7, the V gene TRBV27; TRBD1 is a possible D gene (5 bases). The length of the CDR3 is 13 residues. The V gene's germline CDR1 is MNHEY and CDR2 SMNVEV (reference sequence). V shed 4 bases and J shed 1 base, with 8 bases lying between them.

The gene calls are TRBV7-6 and TRBJ2-2; 13 nucleotides match TRBD2. The V gene's germline CDR1 is SGHVS and CDR2 FNYEAQ. The V segment lost 4 bases and the J segment 0 bases; nucleotides outside the gene matches: 5. CDR3 length: 18 amino acids. The CDR3 DNA sequence: TGTGCCAGCAGCTACCGACTAGCGGGAGGTGCGAACACCGGGGAGCTGTTTTTT. This encodes CASSYRLAGGANTGELFF. Complete variable domain (other parts from reference TRBV7-6 and TRBJ2-2): GAGVSQSPRYKVTKRGQDVALRCDPISGHVSLYWYRQALGQGPEFLTYFNYEAQQDKSGLPNDRFSAERPEGSISTLTIQRTEQRDSAMYRCASSYRLAGGANTGELFFGEGSRLTVL.

V and J are TRBV9 and TRBJ1-1; D perhaps matches TRBD1 (5 bases). The CDR3 is made up of 15 amino acids. Germline CDR1 and CDR2: SGDLS and YYNGEE. V gave up 0 bases and J gave up 2 bases, with 11 bases separating them. This CDR3 is CASSVGTTANTEAFF. Here the CDR3 DNA reads TGTGCCAGCAGCGTAGGGACGACAGCTAACACTGAAGCTTTCTTT.

The chain links TRBV29-1 to TRBJ2-1; tentative D call: TRBD2 (6 bases). The CDR3 loop spans 13 amino acids. V was trimmed by 6 bases and J by 0 bases, leaving 9 bases between them. Germline V gives CDR1 SQVTM, CDR2 ANQGSEA. The CDR3 loop is CSVASDSYNEQFF. CDR3 coding DNA: TGCAGCGTGGCTAGCGACTCCTACAATGAGCAGTTCTTC.

The chain combines TRBV29-1 with TRBJ2-1, with TRBD2 matching 7 bases. The CDR3 contains 12 residues. Trimming cost V 6 bases and J 8 bases; bases outside gene matches: 7. The V gene's germline CDR1 is SQVTM and CDR2 ANQGSEA. The CDR3 sequence: CSVWTRFYEQFF. The CDR3 DNA reads as TGCAGCGTGTGGACTAGATTCTATGAGCAGTTCTTC.

The gene calls are TRBV19 and TRBJ1-1; D not certain. The CDR3 extends over 13 amino acids. V lost 5 bases and J 2 bases, leaving 9 bases between the germline ends. Germline assignment: CDR1 LNHDA and CDR2 SQIVND (reference sequence). The CDR3 protein is CASSDTPNTEAFF. The CDR3 DNA reads as TGTGCCAGTAGTGACACTCCTAACACTGAAGCTTTCTTT.

The V gene is TRBV14, the J gene TRBJ2-1; TRBD2 matches at 7 bases. V was pared by 4 bases and J by 3 bases, with 9 bases of the junction left unmatched. The CDR3 consists of 16 residues. Germline V CDR1 and CDR2: SGHDN, FVKESK. The CDR3 loop is CASSRLLAGDYNEQFF. The CDR3 region has the DNA TGTGCCAGCAGCCGCCTCCTGGCGGGAGACTACAATGAGCAGTTCTTC. The full variable domain, completed using reference TRBV14 and TRBJ2-1, is EAGVTQFPSHSVIEKGQTVTLRCDPISGHDNLYWYRRVMGKEIKFLLHFVKESKQDESGMPNNRFLAERTGGTYSTLKVQPAELEDSGVYFCASSRLLAGDYNEQFFGPGTRLTVL.

This clone appeared a single time. The chain has TRBV9 and TRBJ2-5; tentatively, D is TRBD1 or TRBD2 (5 bases each). Trimming stripped 0 bases from V and 1 base from J, with 13 bases between. Germline values: CDR1 SGDLS, CDR2 YYNGEE. The CDR3 length is 16 residues. CDR3 amino acids: CASSVGGDLTQETQYF. The CDR3, as DNA: TGTGCCAGCAGCGTAGGAGGGGATTTGACCCAAGAGACCCAGTACTTC.

A single count supports this clone. Other nucleotide sequences in the sample specify the same CDR3. This sequence joins TRBV18 and TRBJ1-1; D remains unclear. In germline, CDR1 is KGHSH, CDR2 LQKENI. The CDR3 runs 14 residues. V gave up 1 base and J gave up 1 base, with 7 bases separating them. For the CDR3, the DNA is TGTGCCAGCTCACCACGCGCCCCGAACACTGAAGCTTTCTTT. It yields the protein CASSPRAPNTEAFF.

The DNA of the CDR3 is TGCGCCAGCAGCCAAAACAGGATAGACACCGGGGAGCTGTTTTTT. As protein: CASSQNRIDTGELFF. The chain has TRBV4-3 and TRBJ2-2; possible D gene TRBD1, 5 bases. V was pared by 2 bases and J by 3 bases, with 10 bases between. Per germline, CDR1 LGHNA and CDR2 YSLEER. This CDR3 has 15 residues.

The chain links TRBV4-2 to TRBJ2-1, with 10 bases lining up with TRBD2. The CDR3 contains 17 residues. With 0 bases clipped from V and 5 bases from J, the junction kept 7 bases outside the gene matches. Germline-derived CDR1 and CDR2 are LGHNA and YNFKEQ. The CDR3 sequence: CASSQDPLAGVNNEQFF. The CDR3 coding sequence is TGTGCCAGCAGCCAAGACCCTCTAGCGGGAGTTAACAATGAGCAGTTCTTC.

The chain combines TRBV2 with TRBJ2-4; 10 bases are shared with TRBD2. The CDR3 extends over 22 amino acids. The ends lost 4 bases at V and 4 bases at J; junction bases unmatched: 25. Germline CDR1 and CDR2: SNHLY and FYNNEI. The CDR3: CASSAQQPGLALSASKKNIQYF. CDR3 sequence (DNA): TGTGCCAGCAGTGCTCAGCAGCCGGGACTAGCGCTATCCGCCAGCAAAAAAAACATTCAGTACTTC.